This entry is about one TCR beta chain. The record originates from a study of blood T cell repertoires in COVID-19. Study-level background: Sites across the United States, Italy and Spain contributed samples from acute and convalescent COVID-19. In each case, the material was cDNA or gDNA derived from T cells, B-cell-depleted T cells, or PBMCs.

In the original workflow: Reference gene primer amplification in the assay estimated nucleated cell counts. Generated by immunoSEQ multiplex PCR, the TCRdb table keeps only in-frame clones and is missing some. Clone size and the V and J calls come from that table; the DNA yielded D and trimming. The sample gives fewer than 120,000 clones, nearly 80% of which show up once; roughly 17% is in the top ten. The TCR sequence derives from a woman older than 75 with active or convalescent COVID-19. Source material: peripheral blood.

For the CDR3, the DNA is TGTGCCTGGAGGCCCCTTACAGGGGTTTGGAATGAGCAGTTCTTC. Amino acids: CAWRPLTGVWNEQFF. The V call is TRBV30, the J call TRBJ2-1; 7 bases match TRBD1. Germline CDR1 and CDR2: GTSNPN and SVGIG (reference sequence). V was clipped by 3 bases and J by 7 bases; unmatched bases: 12. The CDR3 extends over 15 amino acids.